A selection of T cell receptor beta chains follows, all from one sample in a study of shared clonotypes between healthy human individuals. The table came from immunoSEQ multiplex PCR; TCRdb's copy has only in-frame clones and leaves some out. The repertoire has roughly 2.5 million clones, around nine tenths of them found once; the top ten carry roughly 0.13%. The specimen sequenced was naive CD4+ T cells sorted from blood. These receptors were taken from a man in his late teens or twenties in good health. Both conserved end residues are trimmed from each CDR3.

V	J	CDR3
TRBV19	TRBJ2-2	ASSIDQGRTSDNTGELF
TRBV18	TRBJ2-6	ASSSGLGANVLT
TRBV12-5	TRBJ1-1	ASGLGTVLNTEAF
TRBV12-5	TRBJ2-1	ASGLVVTGPFSSYNEQF
TRBV15	TRBJ2-1	ATSRLAGKNNEQF
TRBV5-4	TRBJ2-2	ASSWTSGNTGELF
TRBV6-5	TRBJ2-7	ASTQGQEQY
TRBV21-1	TRBJ2-2	ASSKAVQEGPGELF
TRBV27	TRBJ1-5	ASLLHQPQH
TRBV15	TRBJ2-7	ATSRDRASYEQY
TRBV29-1	TRBJ1-1	SVARKMNTEAF
TRBV13	.	ASSLTAPNEQY
TRBV6-5	TRBJ2-1	ASSYSGTLGNEQF
TRBV18	TRBJ1-6	ASSPEQGVGSPLH